The 5 T cell receptor beta chains below come from one sample, sequenced in a study of T cells in women clearing cervical HPV infection. Profiled with immunoSEQ multiplex PCR; TCRdb holds only in-frame clones, not every one. This sample's table has roughly 8,300 clones. Specimen: blood buffy coat. These TCRs come from a woman between 18 and 70 years old with a cervical HPV16 infection that either progressed to CIN3+ or cleared (not recorded which).

As regards this clone: The sequenced fragment ends 3 residues before the CDR3 boundary, so the rest is inferred from the germline J gene. V and J are TRBV20-1 and TRBJ1-1; D ambiguous. Germline CDR1 DFQATT, CDR2 SNEGSKA (reference sequence). The CDR3 is made up of 14 amino acids. Trimming stripped 0 bases from V and 1 base from J, with 9 bases between. Partial CDR3 DNA: TGCAGTGCTAGAGATTCGGGTCGGAACACTGAA. This translates into CSARDSGRNTE. The full CDR3 protein reads CSARDSGRNTEAFF.

As concerns this clone: The read finishes 3 residues shy of the CDR3 end, and the germline J gene is used to complete it. The V gene is TRBV19, the J gene TRBJ2-5, with TRBD1 as a possible D gene (6 bases). Deletions cut 3 bases from V and 1 base from J, with 6 bases between. The CDR3 contains 13 residues. CDR1 and CDR2 from the germline V gene are LNHDA and SQIVND (reference sequence). The CDR3 here is CASSMTGQETQYF. The DNA read from the CDR3 is TGTGCCAGTAGTATGACAGGCCAAGAGACC.

As regards this clone: The CDR3 goes on 3 residues after the read ends, and that part is filled in from the germline J gene. The chain is built from TRBV7-9 and TRBJ1-1; 7 bases are shared with TRBD1. Germline values: CDR1 SEHNR, CDR2 FQNEAQ (reference sequence). The V segment lost 4 bases and the J segment 5 bases; nucleotides outside the gene matches: 7. CDR3 length equals 14 residues. CDR3 sequence reads: CASSSRQGWTEAFF. CDR3 bases read: TGTGCCAGCAGCTCACGACAGGGATGGACTGAA.

As to this clone: The read ends 3 residues before the CDR3 terminus; that terminus is restored from the germline J gene. V gene TRBV5-1 combines with J gene TRBJ2-7; the D gene is possibly TRBD1 (6 bases). Germline values: CDR1 SGHRS, CDR2 YFSETQ. The V end lost 5 bases, the J end lost 6 bases, and 12 bases lay between the germline ends. The CDR3 covers 12 residues. The CDR3 protein is CASRDSRGEQYF. The covered CDR3 bases are TGCGCCAGCAGGGACAGCCGTGGCGAG.

A note on this clone: The read is 3 residues too short to cover the CDR3 end, so that end is filled in from the germline J gene. The rearrangement links TRBV20-1 to TRBJ2-5, with D maybe TRBD1 (7 bases). Germline V gives CDR1 DFQATT, CDR2 SNEGSKA (reference sequence). The CDR3 extends over 15 amino acids. The ends were cut back, 3 bases at V and 2 bases at J, with 16 bases in the middle. The CDR3 is CSARAGQRRQETQYF. CDR3 DNA (partial): TGCAGTGCTAGGGCGGGACAGAGGCGTCAAGAGACC.